Presented here are 21 T cell receptor beta chains from one specimen sequenced in a study of identical twins. Using its own MiXCR run on the 5' RACE reads, TCRdb lists one record per CDR3 protein. The table has some 500,000 distinct CDR3 sequences, roughly 9.5% seen once; the top ten hold 2.5% to 3.5%. The same data also went into a second study, on yellow fever vaccine responses in identical twins.

The sample consisted of PBMCs. The source of these receptors is a woman younger than 35 in good health.

This clonotype was seen repeatedly, ten times or more. The chain is built from TRBV29-1 and TRBJ2-7; D remains unclear. Trimming took off 4 bases at V and 3 bases at J, with 10 bases between the two ends. The CDR3 extends over 12 amino acids. Germline V gene lookup returns CDR1 SQVTM and CDR2 ANQGSEA. The CDR3 is CSVAVLNYEQYF. The CDR3 nucleotides are TGCAGCGTTGCAGTTCTTAACTACGAGCAGTACTTC.

This clonotype has just a few counts. The V call is TRBV7-3, the J call TRBJ2-5; D is possibly TRBD2 (6 bases). Germline V gene lookup returns CDR1 SGHTA and CDR2 FQGTGA. V lost 5 bases, J lost 3 bases, and 16 bases lay in between. This CDR3 spans 15 amino acids. CDR3 protein: CASSRYGDFKETQYF. Here the CDR3 DNA reads TGTGCCAGCAGCCGGTACGGGGACTTCAAAGAGACCCAGTACTTC.

The chain recombines TRBV7-2 with TRBJ2-6; a possible D gene is TRBD1 (6 bases). Germline V gene lookup returns CDR1 SGHTA and CDR2 FQGNSA. V was cut by 2 bases and J by 2 bases, with 13 bases left in between. The CDR3 totals 17 residues. CDR3 sequence (DNA): TGTGCCAGCAGCTTACTGCTACCAGGGGCTGGGGCCAACGTCCTGACTTTC. It yields the protein CASSLLLPGAGANVLTF.

V is TRBV3-1 and J is TRBJ2-2, with no clear D. Germline V gene sequence: CDR1 LGHDT, CDR2 YNNKEL (reference sequence). The CDR3 has 13 residues. The V end was cut by 4 bases, the J end by 7 bases, with 10 bases between. The CDR3 loop reads CASSPLYDGELFF. The CDR3 DNA sequence: TGTGCCAGCAGCCCCCTTTATGACGGGGAGCTGTTTTTT.

In its sample, this clonotype was seen many times. The V call is TRBV12-3 or TRBV12-4, the J call TRBJ2-2; the D gene could be TRBD1 or TRBD2 (5 bases each). V shed 2 bases and J shed 2 bases, with 15 bases lying between them. The CDR3 is 17 residues long. CDR3 sequence (DNA): TGTGCCAGCAGTTTATGGGGGTTCGTTTTCAACACCGGGGAGCTGTTTTTT. Its translation: CASSLWGFVFNTGELFF.

This clonotype was seen at least ten times. The chain joins TRBV12-3 or TRBV12-4 to TRBJ2-3, with 9 nucleotides matching TRBD1. The CDR3 contains 14 residues. The V gene end was trimmed by 3 bases and the J gene end by 6 bases; junction bases not matched to a gene: 4. The chain's CDR3 is CASSLTGGRDTQYF. The CDR3 DNA reads TGTGCCAGCAGTTTGACAGGGGGTCGGGATACGCAGTATTTT.

Concerning this clonotype itself: A read error is possible here, since a much larger clone lies one base away. V gene TRBV12-3 or TRBV12-4 combines with J gene TRBJ1-4; D ambiguous. This CDR3 region has 12 residues. CDR3 sequence: CATSLYAGTLFF. The CDR3 DNA sequence: TGTGCCACCAGTTTATATGCCGGCACACTGTTTTTT.

Many counts were recorded for this clonotype. This chain uses TRBV6-1 with TRBJ2-7, with TRBD1 identical over 9 bases. Germline V CDR1 and CDR2: MNHNS, SASEGT. This CDR3 contains 15 residues. V was pared by 6 bases and J by 2 bases, with 8 bases of the junction left unmatched. The CDR3 spells CASREQGAGTYEQYF. The CDR3 bases are TGTGCCAGCAGGGAACAGGGGGCTGGGACCTACGAGCAGTACTTC.

This clonotype was counted only a few times. The chain links TRBV3-1 to TRBJ2-7; D not certain. CDR3 size: 12 residues. Trimming shortened V by 1 base and J by 5 bases, and 6 bases separated the two germline ends. Germline V gene lookup returns CDR1 LGHDT and CDR2 YNNKEL (reference sequence). CDR3 in amino acids: CASSQVDHEQYF. In DNA, the CDR3 is TGTGCCAGCAGCCAAGTCGATCACGAGCAGTACTTC.

The rearrangement joins TRBV9 to TRBJ2-6; 9 bases agree with TRBD1. The CDR3 is 17 residues long. From germline, CDR1 is SGDLS and CDR2 YYNGEE. V shed 4 bases and J 4 bases; nucleotides not matched to a gene: 9. CDR3 in amino acids: CASSPTGTGTGANVLTF. CDR3 sequence (DNA): TGTGCCAGCAGCCCCACCGGGACAGGGACCGGGGCCAACGTCCTGACTTTC.

This clonotype has more than one count but fewer than ten. V and J are TRBV4-1 and TRBJ2-1; D is ambiguous. This CDR3 is built from 13 residues. CDR1 is MGHRA and CDR2 is YSYEKL in the germline V gene. Trimming pared 2 bases from V and 7 bases from J, leaving 9 bases between. The CDR3 spells CASSQRRLNEQFF. DNA of the CDR3: TGCGCCAGCAGCCAACGGCGGCTAAATGAGCAGTTCTTC.

The sample holds many counts of this clonotype. The chain couples TRBV12-3 or TRBV12-4 to TRBJ2-1; the match to TRBD2 covers 11 bases. The J segment lost 5 bases and the V segment lost 3 bases, leaving 3 bases of the junction unmatched. The CDR3 has 15 residues. This chain's CDR3 is CASSLTSGKHNEQFF. CDR3 sequence (DNA): TGTGCCAGCAGTTTGACTAGCGGGAAGCACAATGAGCAGTTCTTC.

This clonotype was picked up a small number of times. The V call is TRBV11-1, the J call TRBJ2-4; no firm D call. V lost 5 bases and J 6 bases, leaving 14 bases between the germline ends. Germline V gene lookup returns CDR1 SGHAT and CDR2 FQDESV (reference sequence). The CDR3 is 14 amino acids. CDR3 region: CASSPGLPPNIQYF. In nucleotides, the CDR3 is TGTGCCAGCAGCCCGGGCCTCCCCCCAAACATTCAGTACTTC.

This rearrangement joins TRBV7-9 to TRBJ2-3; TRBD1 matches at 12 bases. The CDR3 has 16 residues. V gave up 1 base and J gave up 2 bases; unmatched junction bases: 1. CDR1 is SEHNR and CDR2 is FQNEAQ in the germline V gene (reference sequence). The CDR3 protein is CASSLVGQGATDTQYF. In DNA, the CDR3 is TGTGCCAGCAGCTTAGTGGGACAGGGGGCCACAGATACGCAGTATTTT.

On this clonotype: A junction boundary mismatches the germline segment, possibly from a read error. The chain couples TRBV20-1 to TRBJ2-4, with 10 bases matching TRBD2. This CDR3 has 15 residues. Germline lookup yields CDR1 DFQATT and CDR2 SNEGSKA (reference sequence). The CDR3 here is CSANRLAGAKNIQYF. CDR3 DNA sequence: TGCAGCGCTAATCGACTAGCGGGAGCCAAAAACATTCAGTACTTC.

This clonotype was seen ten or more times. The chain employs TRBV29-1 and TRBJ2-3; D is ambiguous. Germline V gene lookup returns CDR1 SQVTM and CDR2 ANQGSEA. The V end was cut by 4 bases, the J end by 3 bases, with 11 bases between. The CDR3 extends over 13 amino acids. The CDR3 DNA is TGCAGCGTTGCCTCTTTAGGGACAGATACGCAGTATTTT. It yields the protein CSVASLGTDTQYF.

Many counts were recorded for this clonotype. This chain links TRBV12-3 or TRBV12-4 with TRBJ2-3; the D call may be TRBD1 or TRBD2 (5 bases each). The CDR3 sequence is 14 residues long. V lost 7 bases and J lost 2, with 13 bases in between. The CDR3 DNA reads TGTGCCAGCACCCGTGGGGGAACCACAGATACGCAGTATTTT. Residues: CASTRGGTTDTQYF.

This clonotype came up many times. V is TRBV7-9 and J is TRBJ1-1; D possibly corresponds to TRBD1 (5 bases). The CDR3 consists of 13 residues. The V gene's germline CDR1 is SEHNR and CDR2 FQNEAQ (reference sequence). The V end lost 6 bases, the J end lost 4 bases, and 12 bases lay between the germline ends. The CDR3: CASSPPGGTEAFF. Here the CDR3 DNA reads TGTGCCAGCAGTCCGCCCGGGGGCACTGAAGCTTTCTTT. The full variable domain, with the rest looked up from reference TRBV7-9 and TRBJ1-1, is DTGVSQNPRHKITKRGQNVTFRCDPISEHNRLYWYRQTLGQGPEFLTYFQNEAQLEKSRLLSDRFSAERPKGSFSTLEIQRTEQGDSAMYLCASSPPGGTEAFFGQGTRLTVV.

The J gene is TRBJ2-7, the V gene TRBV12-3 or TRBV12-4; no definite D call. V was clipped by 7 bases and J by 0 bases, with 10 bases between them. This CDR3 is 13 amino acids long. The CDR3: CASTESDSYEQYF. The DNA for the CDR3 is TGTGCCAGCACCGAAAGCGACTCCTACGAGCAGTACTTC.

The gene calls are TRBV7-3 and TRBJ2-7; TRBD1 might be the D (6 bases). Trimming pared 3 bases from V and 3 bases from J, leaving 15 bases between. Germline-derived CDR1 and CDR2 are SGHTA and FQGTGA. This CDR3 comprises 15 residues. CDR3 DNA: TGTGCCAGCAGCTTCACAGGGTCGATTAACTACGAGCAGTACTTC. It yields the protein CASSFTGSINYEQYF.

At least ten counts were recorded for this clonotype. The chain joins TRBV12-3 or TRBV12-4 to TRBJ2-7; TRBD1 matches at 7 bases. The V gene end was trimmed by 4 bases and the J gene end by 3 bases; junction bases not matched to a gene: 6. The CDR3 has 14 amino acids. CDR3: CASSSGTAFYEQYF. CDR3 sequence (DNA): TGTGCCAGCAGTTCCGGGACAGCCTTCTACGAGCAGTACTTC.